A single sample gave rise to the 23 T cell receptor beta chains below, sequenced in a study of blood T cell repertoires in COVID-19. The assay was immunoSEQ multiplex PCR, and TCRdb's table has in-frame clones only and misses some. Of 200,000 to 250,000 clones listed, roughly 80% were seen once; the top ten hold around 8%. Sequenced input: peripheral blood. These receptors were taken from an elderly woman with COVID-19, enrolled during active disease.

This chain uses TRBV27 with TRBJ1-2; 9 bases align to TRBD1. Germline trimming cut 4 bases from V and 7 bases from J; bases unmatched to any gene: 7. The CDR3 totals 14 residues. Germline values: CDR1 MNHEY, CDR2 SMNVEV (reference sequence). CDR3 coding DNA: TGTGCCAGCAGTTCATCGGGACAGGGATTTGGCTACACCTTC. Translation gives CASSSSGQGFGYTF.

The gene calls are TRBV5-8 and TRBJ2-3, with 11 bases fitting TRBD2. Germline trimming cut 2 bases from V and 7 bases from J; bases unmatched to any gene: 6. Germline V lookup: CDR1 SGHTS, CDR2 YDEGEE. CDR3 length: 15 residues. For the CDR3, the DNA is TGTGCCAGCAGCTTCGGGCTAGCGGGAGGAAATACGCAGTATTTT. Amino acid sequence: CASSFGLAGGNTQYF.

CDR3 loop: CASSFRDRVHEQYF. Here the CDR3 DNA reads TGTGCCAGCAGTTTCCGGGACAGGGTACACGAGCAGTACTTC. This chain joins TRBV6-5 and TRBJ2-7; 9 nucleotides agree with TRBD1. Germline V gene sequence: CDR1 MNHEY, CDR2 SVGAGI. The CDR3 spans 14 residues. Trimming at V came to 4 bases and at J to 5 bases, leaving 6 bases not matched to a gene.

The count of this clone is one. The V and J genes are TRBV18 and TRBJ1-2, with D perhaps matching TRBD1 (5 bases). Germline V gene lookup returns CDR1 KGHSH and CDR2 LQKENI. This CDR3 is 15 amino acids long. Trimming took 0 bases from V and 7 from J, leaving 15 bases between them. The CDR3 coding sequence is TGTGCCAGCTCACCACCGGGCTCGGACAATCCTGGCTACACCTTC. Its translation is CASSPPGSDNPGYTF.

The CDR3 spells CASSLGLAGGPNEQFF. For the CDR3, the DNA is TGCGCCAGCAGCTTAGGACTAGCGGGGGGCCCCAATGAGCAGTTCTTC. V usage is TRBV5-1 and J usage is TRBJ2-1; 14 bases fit TRBD2. J gave up 6 bases and V 2 bases, and 4 bases lay outside the gene matches. From germline, CDR1 is SGHRS and CDR2 YFSETQ. This CDR3 has 16 amino acids.

The chain has TRBV28 and TRBJ2-7; TRBD1 aligns across 10 bases. V lost 7 bases and J lost 5; bases outside the gene matches: 8. This CDR3 has 14 amino acids. Germline V gives CDR1 MDHEN, CDR2 SYDVKM. The CDR3 spells CASKGGTGVNEQYF. As DNA, the CDR3 is TGTGCCAGCAAAGGAGGGACAGGGGTCAACGAGCAGTACTTC.

The rearrangement links TRBV5-1 to TRBJ2-1; D uncertain. V lost 0 bases, J lost 9 bases, and 10 bases lay in between. The CDR3 is made up of 13 amino acids. The germline CDR1 and CDR2 sequences are SGHRS and YFSETQ. As DNA, the CDR3 is TGCGCCAGCAGCTTGGATGCCCGGAGTGAGCAGTTCTTC. This gives the protein CASSLDARSEQFF.

The rearrangement links TRBV7-9 to TRBJ2-5, with 15 bases that match TRBD2. The CDR3 totals 16 residues. With 2 bases clipped from V and 4 bases from J, the junction kept 2 bases outside the gene matches. CDR1 SEHNR and CDR2 FQNEAQ come from the germline V gene (reference sequence). The DNA of the CDR3 is TGTGCCAGCAGCTTAAGGACTAGCGGGGGGGTAGAGACCCAGTACTTC. This gives the protein CASSLRTSGGVETQYF.

This clone was seen just once. The chain is built from TRBV4-1 and TRBJ1-1; 10 nucleotides align to TRBD1. J lost 5 bases, V lost 4 bases, and 10 bases had no gene match. The CDR3 runs to 16 residues. Germline CDR1 MGHRA, CDR2 YSYEKL. The CDR3 DNA is TGCGCCAGCAGCCGCACTGGGACAGGGGATAGGACTGAAGCTTTCTTT. Protein product: CASSRTGTGDRTEAFF.

CDR3: CASNGVAAVGTDTQYF. The CDR3, as DNA: TGTGCCAGCAATGGTGTTGCGGCCGTCGGGACAGATACGCAGTATTTT. The chain couples TRBV2 to TRBJ2-3; D not certain. The CDR3 sequence is 16 residues long. Germline loops: CDR1 SNHLY, CDR2 FYNNEI. V shed 7 bases and J shed 3 bases, with 20 bases lying between them.

J is TRBJ1-1 and V is TRBV5-6; D possibly corresponds to TRBD1 (6 bases). This CDR3 region has 17 residues. From germline, CDR1 is SGHDT and CDR2 YYEEEE. The germline V and J ends were trimmed by 1 base and 4 bases, with 20 bases remaining between them. This chain's CDR3 is CASSLRGRTEGVTEAFF. CDR3 sequence (DNA): TGTGCCAGCAGCTTGAGGGGACGGACAGAGGGGGTCACTGAAGCTTTCTTT.

V usage is TRBV19 and J usage is TRBJ2-7; TRBD1 aligns across 7 bases. This CDR3 is built from 17 residues. The germline V gene encodes CDR1 LNHDA and CDR2 SQIVND (reference sequence). The V segment lost 3 bases and the J segment 0 bases; nucleotides outside the gene matches: 11. CDR3 nucleotide sequence: TGTGCCAGTAGTATGGGACAGAAGTTAACGAGCTCCTACGAGCAGTACTTC. Translated: CASSMGQKLTSSYEQYF.

This clone was counted between two and nine times. The chain couples TRBV4-1 to TRBJ1-5, with a weak D call TRBD1 (5 bases). The V gene's germline CDR1 is MGHRA and CDR2 YSYEKL. Deletions cut 0 bases from V and 4 bases from J, with 7 bases between. The CDR3 sequence is 14 residues long. CDR3 sequence (DNA): TGCGCCAGCAGCCAAGAAAGGGGAAATCAGCCCCAGCATTTT. This translates into CASSQERGNQPQHF.

The CDR3 DNA sequence: TGTGCCACCAGTGAGCCGACTATATATACGCAGTATTTT. Protein sequence: CATSEPTIYTQYF. This chain connects TRBV24-1 to TRBJ2-3; D might be TRBD2 (5 bases). The CDR3 has 13 amino acids. V lost 4 bases, J lost 7 bases, and 11 bases lay in between. CDR1 and CDR2 from the germline V gene are KGHDR and SFDVKD.

This clone showed up just a few times. This chain joins TRBV6-5 and TRBJ1-6; 8 bases line up with TRBD1. The length of the CDR3 is 14 residues. Looked up from germline, CDR1 is MNHEY and CDR2 is SVGAGI. After removal of 7 bases from V and 9 bases from J, the junction contained 8 bases not matched to a gene. The CDR3 spells CASKGTGGSSPLHF. The CDR3 DNA reads as TGTGCCAGCAAAGGAACAGGGGGGAGTTCACCCCTCCACTTT.

The chain links TRBV11-2 to TRBJ2-3; a weak D match, TRBD1 (5 bases). With 1 base removed from V and 0 bases from J, the gap between germline ends came to 8 bases. CDR1 and CDR2 (germline): SGHAT, FQNNGV. This CDR3 comprises 15 residues. The CDR3, as DNA: TGTGCCAGCAGCTTAGGGGGCCGGAGCACAGATACGCAGTATTTT. This gives the protein CASSLGGRSTDTQYF. Supplemented by reference TRBV11-2 and TRBJ2-3, the full variable domain reads EAGVAQSPRYKIIEKRQSVAFWCNPISGHATLYWYQQILGQGPKLLIQFQNNGVVDDSQLPKDRFSAERLKGVDSTLKIQPAKLEDSAVYLCASSLGGRSTDTQYFGPGTRLTVL.

The chain joins TRBV18 to TRBJ2-2, with 7 bases fitting TRBD1. The CDR3 runs to 15 residues. In germline, CDR1 is KGHSH, CDR2 LQKENI. Trimming took 4 bases from V and 7 from J; bases not matched to a gene: 9. The CDR3 protein is CASSRTGTIGGELFF. Written as DNA, the CDR3 is TGTGCCAGCTCACGGACAGGAACTATAGGCGGGGAGCTGTTTTTT.

The J gene is TRBJ1-1, the V gene TRBV5-1; TRBD1 aligns across 8 bases. Germline V CDR1 and CDR2: SGHRS, YFSETQ. V was pared by 3 bases and J by 1 base, with 2 bases of the junction left unmatched. This CDR3 comprises 14 residues. The CDR3 loop is CASSSGTGNTEAFF. DNA of the CDR3: TGCGCCAGCAGCTCCGGGACAGGGAACACTGAAGCTTTCTTT.

The chain uses TRBV6-1 and TRBJ2-7; D may be TRBD2 (6 bases). V was pared by 1 base and J by 3 bases, with 10 bases between. There are 14 residues in the CDR3. Germline V CDR1 and CDR2: MNHNS, SASEGT. The CDR3 DNA reads TGTGCCAGCAGTGAAGGGGGACTGGTCTACGAGCAGTACTTC. Encoded protein: CASSEGGLVYEQYF.

This clone was seen more than once but under ten times. The CDR3 DNA reads as TGTGCCACCAGCAGACTAGCGGGAGGAGGTAATGAGCAGTTCTTC. This gives the protein CATSRLAGGGNEQFF. The chain recombines TRBV15 with TRBJ2-1; 11 nucleotides agree with TRBD2. Looked up from germline, CDR1 is LNHNV and CDR2 is YYDKDF (reference sequence). The CDR3 runs 15 residues. V lost 2 bases, J lost 7 bases, and 4 bases stayed unmatched.

The V and J genes are TRBV7-3 and TRBJ2-2, with a tentative D call TRBD1 (6 bases). Germline assignment: CDR1 SGHTA and CDR2 FQGTGA. Trimming left V 5 bases short and J 5 bases short, with 15 bases between. There are 15 residues in the CDR3. The CDR3 sequence is CASSAGTTGTGELFF. DNA for the CDR3: TGTGCCAGCAGCGCCGGGACAACAGGGACCGGGGAGCTGTTTTTT.

The chain carries TRBV5-1 and TRBJ1-2; 7 nucleotides line up with TRBD1. V lost 3 bases to trimming and J lost 4 bases; unmatched junction nucleotides: 6. This CDR3 is 14 amino acids long. From germline, CDR1 is SGHRS and CDR2 YFSETQ. CDR3 DNA sequence: TGCGCCAGCAGCTCTGGGACAGCTGGCTATGGCTACACCTTC. Protein product: CASSSGTAGYGYTF.

The sample holds a few counts of this clone. The genes are TRBV18 and TRBJ1-1; D is perhaps TRBD1 (5 bases). V shed 6 bases and J shed 1 base, with 15 bases lying between them. Germline CDR1 is KGHSH and CDR2 is LQKENI. The CDR3 spans 15 residues. CDR3 sequence reads: CASSPPGTRNTEAFF. The CDR3 DNA is TGTGCCAGCTCTCCCCCCGGGACTAGGAACACTGAAGCTTTCTTT.